The present TCR beta chain was sequenced within a study of blood T cell repertoires in COVID-19. This clone occurred once. Per the germline V gene, CDR1 is KGHSH and CDR2 is LQKENI. The CDR3 is 15 amino acids. V lost 2 bases, J lost 9 bases, and 14 bases lay in between. Libraries were prepared by immunoSEQ multiplex PCR; TCRdb keeps only in-frame clonotypes and omits some of them. Among a few hundred thousand clones listed, around 89% were seen once. The gene calls are TRBV18 and TRBJ1-6, with a possible D match to TRBD1 (5 bases). The sequence came from a man aged 30-40 years who had been exposed to COVID-19. Sequenced sample: PBMCs or T cells enriched from blood (not recorded which). The CDR3 here is CASSPTTATGSPLHF. The CDR3 DNA sequence: TGTGCCAGCTCACCAACGACAGCAACTGGTTCACCCCTCCACTTT.